This note documents a single T cell receptor beta chain sequence. Its target is unknown. These data belong to a study of cytomegalovirus exposure and HLA in healthy donors. Turning to the study itself: Later analysis reported that the approximately 120 validation repertoires shared the platform of the roughly 700 first-cohort repertoires. Study-wide findings and caveats: Reports credit the classifier with highly specific, highly sensitive diagnosis of cytomegalovirus status. The study recorded over 150 TCR beta chains that were cytomegalovirus-associated.

Between the trimmed V and J ends, which lost 1 base and 4 bases, there was a span of 16 bases. CDR1 is SGHVS, CDR2 FNYEAQ, per germline. The CDR3 has 16 amino acids. The protocol was immunoSEQ multiplex PCR, while the TCRdb copy is restricted to in-frame clones and leaves out a portion. The sample contains about 82,000 clones, approximately 95% of which appear only once. The approximately 130-subject validation cohort, separate from the approximately 670-subject first cohort, included the donors. The rearrangement joins TRBV7-6 to TRBJ2-5; D may be TRBD2 (7 bases). Sample: PBMCs. The TCR originated in a young woman in good health and CMV-seronegative. The CDR3 protein is CASSLGEGGPGETQYF. The CDR3 DNA reads TGTGCCAGCAGCTTAGGGGAGGGGGGGCCGGGAGAGACCCAGTACTTC.